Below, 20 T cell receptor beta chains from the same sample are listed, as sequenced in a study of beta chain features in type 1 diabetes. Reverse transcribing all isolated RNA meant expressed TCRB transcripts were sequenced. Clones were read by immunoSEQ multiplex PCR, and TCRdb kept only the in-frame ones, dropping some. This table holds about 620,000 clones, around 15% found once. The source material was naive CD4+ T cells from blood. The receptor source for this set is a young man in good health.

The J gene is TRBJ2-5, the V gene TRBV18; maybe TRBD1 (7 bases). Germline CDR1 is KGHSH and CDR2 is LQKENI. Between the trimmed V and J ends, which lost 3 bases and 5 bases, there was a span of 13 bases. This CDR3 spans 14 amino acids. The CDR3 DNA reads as TGTGCCAGCTCACCCCGGACAGGAGGGGAGACCCAGTACTTC. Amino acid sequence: CASSPRTGGETQYF.

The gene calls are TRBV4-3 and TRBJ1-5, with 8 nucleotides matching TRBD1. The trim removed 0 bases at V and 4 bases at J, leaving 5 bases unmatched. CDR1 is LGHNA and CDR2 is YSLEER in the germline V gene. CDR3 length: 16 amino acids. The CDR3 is CASSQDRTGSNQPQHF. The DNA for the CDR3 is TGCGCCAGCAGCCAAGATAGGACAGGGAGTAATCAGCCCCAGCATTTT.

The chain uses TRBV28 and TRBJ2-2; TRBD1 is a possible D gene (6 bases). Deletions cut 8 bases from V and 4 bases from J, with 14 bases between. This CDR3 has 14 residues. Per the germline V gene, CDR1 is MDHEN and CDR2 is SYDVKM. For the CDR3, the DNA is TGTGCCAGCCACAGCTACAGGGTCACCGGGGAGCTGTTTTTT. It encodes CASHSYRVTGELFF.

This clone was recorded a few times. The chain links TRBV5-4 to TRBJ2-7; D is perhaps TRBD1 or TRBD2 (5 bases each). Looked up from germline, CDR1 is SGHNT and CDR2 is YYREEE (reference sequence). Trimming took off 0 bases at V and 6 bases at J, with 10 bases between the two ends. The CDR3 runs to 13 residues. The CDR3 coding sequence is TGTGCCAGCAGCTTGGTTGGGACCCCCGAGCAGTACTTC. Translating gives CASSLVGTPEQYF.

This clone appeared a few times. The DNA for the CDR3 is TGTGCCAGCAGCTCGACAGGGATTGATGAAAAACTGTTTTTT. Its translation: CASSSTGIDEKLFF. The chain couples TRBV5-4 to TRBJ1-4; 7 nucleotides align to TRBD1. This CDR3 is 14 amino acids long. The junction had 5 bases not matched to a gene; V was cut back by 3 bases and J by 6 bases. The germline V gene encodes CDR1 SGHNT and CDR2 YYREEE (reference sequence).

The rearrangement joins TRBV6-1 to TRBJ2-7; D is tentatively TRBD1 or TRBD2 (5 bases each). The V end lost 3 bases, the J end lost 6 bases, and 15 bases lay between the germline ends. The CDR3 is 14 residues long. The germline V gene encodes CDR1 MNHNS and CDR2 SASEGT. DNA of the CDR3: TGTGCCAGCAGTGACCCCACGGGACGTGTCGAGCAGTACTTC. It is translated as CASSDPTGRVEQYF.

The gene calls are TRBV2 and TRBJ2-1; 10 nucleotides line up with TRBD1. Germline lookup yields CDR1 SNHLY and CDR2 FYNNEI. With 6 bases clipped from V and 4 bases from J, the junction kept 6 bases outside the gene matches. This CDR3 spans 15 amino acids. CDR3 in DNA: TGTGCCAGCAGGGCCGGGACAGGGGTTTACAATGAGCAGTTCTTC. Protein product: CASRAGTGVYNEQFF.

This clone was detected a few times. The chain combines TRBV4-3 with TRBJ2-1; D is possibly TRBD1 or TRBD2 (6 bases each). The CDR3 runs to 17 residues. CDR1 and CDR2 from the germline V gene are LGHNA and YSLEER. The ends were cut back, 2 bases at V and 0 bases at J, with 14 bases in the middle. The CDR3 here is CASSQRGARNSYNEQFF. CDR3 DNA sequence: TGCGCCAGCAGCCAAAGGGGGGCGCGGAACTCCTACAATGAGCAGTTCTTC.

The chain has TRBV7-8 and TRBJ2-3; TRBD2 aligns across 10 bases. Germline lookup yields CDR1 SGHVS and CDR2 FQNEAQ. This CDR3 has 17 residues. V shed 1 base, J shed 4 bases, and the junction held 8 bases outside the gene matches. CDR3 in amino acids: CASSLGAPSGSPDTQYF. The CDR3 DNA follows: TGTGCCAGCAGCTTAGGGGCCCCTAGCGGGAGCCCAGATACGCAGTATTTT.

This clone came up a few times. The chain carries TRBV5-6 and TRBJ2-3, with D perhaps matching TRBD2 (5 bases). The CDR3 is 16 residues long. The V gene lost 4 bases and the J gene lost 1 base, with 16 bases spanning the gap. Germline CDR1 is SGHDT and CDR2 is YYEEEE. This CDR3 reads CASSRPDFPRTDTQYF. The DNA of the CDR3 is TGTGCCAGCAGCCGCCCGGACTTTCCCCGCACAGATACGCAGTATTTT. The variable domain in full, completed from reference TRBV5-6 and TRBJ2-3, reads DAGVTQSPTHLIKTRGQQVTLRCSPKSGHDTVSWYQQALGQGPQFIFQYYEEEERQRGNFPDRFSGHQFPNYSSELNVNALLLGDSALYLCASSRPDFPRTDTQYFGPGTRLTVL.

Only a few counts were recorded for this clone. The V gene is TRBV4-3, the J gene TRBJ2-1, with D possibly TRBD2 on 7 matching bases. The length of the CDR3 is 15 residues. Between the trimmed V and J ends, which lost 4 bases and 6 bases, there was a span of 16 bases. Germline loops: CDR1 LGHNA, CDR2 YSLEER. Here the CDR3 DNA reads TGCGCCAGCAGCCCCTTGGGGGGGGCCATCAATGAGCAGTTCTTC. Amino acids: CASSPLGGAINEQFF.

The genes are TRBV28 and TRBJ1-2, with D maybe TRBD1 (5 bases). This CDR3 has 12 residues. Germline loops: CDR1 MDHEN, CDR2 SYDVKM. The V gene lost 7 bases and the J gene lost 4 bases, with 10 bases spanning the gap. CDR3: CASKGISYGYTF. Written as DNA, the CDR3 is TGTGCCAGCAAGGGGATATCCTATGGCTACACCTTC.

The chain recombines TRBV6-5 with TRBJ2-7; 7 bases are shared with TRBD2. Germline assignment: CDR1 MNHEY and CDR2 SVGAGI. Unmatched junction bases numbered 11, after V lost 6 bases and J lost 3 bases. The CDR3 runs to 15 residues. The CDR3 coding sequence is TGTGCCAGCAGACGTCCGCGGGGGAGGGACTACGAGCAGTACTTC. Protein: CASRRPRGRDYEQYF.

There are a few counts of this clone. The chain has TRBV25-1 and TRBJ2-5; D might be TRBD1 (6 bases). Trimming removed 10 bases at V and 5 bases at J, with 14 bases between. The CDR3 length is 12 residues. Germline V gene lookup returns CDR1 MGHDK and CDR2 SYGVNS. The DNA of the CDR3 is TGTGCCATAGGCGCGAGGGGGGAGACCCAGTACTTC. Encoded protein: CAIGARGETQYF.

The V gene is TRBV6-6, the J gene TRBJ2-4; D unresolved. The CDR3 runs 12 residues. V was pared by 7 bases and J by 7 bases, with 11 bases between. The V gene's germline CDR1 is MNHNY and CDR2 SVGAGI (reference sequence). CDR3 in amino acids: CASTDPWNIQYF. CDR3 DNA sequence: TGTGCCAGCACTGACCCGTGGAACATTCAGTACTTC.

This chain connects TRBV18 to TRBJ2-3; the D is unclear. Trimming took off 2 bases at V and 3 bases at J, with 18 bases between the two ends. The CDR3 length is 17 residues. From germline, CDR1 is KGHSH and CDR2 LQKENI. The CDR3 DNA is TGTGCCAGCTCACCAATATTCGTCACATCAACGACAGATACGCAGTATTTT. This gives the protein CASSPIFVTSTTDTQYF.

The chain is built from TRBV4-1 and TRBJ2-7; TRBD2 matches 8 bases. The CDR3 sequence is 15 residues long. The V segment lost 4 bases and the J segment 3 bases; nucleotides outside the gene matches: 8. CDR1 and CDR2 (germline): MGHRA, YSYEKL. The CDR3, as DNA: TGCGCCAGCAGCCCCCGCCCACTAGCGGACTACGAGCAGTACTTC. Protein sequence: CASSPRPLADYEQYF.

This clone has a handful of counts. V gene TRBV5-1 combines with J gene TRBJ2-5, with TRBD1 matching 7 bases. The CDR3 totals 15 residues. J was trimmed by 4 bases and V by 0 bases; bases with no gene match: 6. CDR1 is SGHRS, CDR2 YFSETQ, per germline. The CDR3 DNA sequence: TGCGCCAGCAGCTTGGCTAGGGGGCGAGGAGAGACCCAGTACTTC. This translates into CASSLARGRGETQYF.

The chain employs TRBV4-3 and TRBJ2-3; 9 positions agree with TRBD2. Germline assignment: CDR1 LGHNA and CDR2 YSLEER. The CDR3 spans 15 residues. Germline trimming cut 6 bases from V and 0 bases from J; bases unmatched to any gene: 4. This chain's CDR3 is CASSRSGGSTDTQYF. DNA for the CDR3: TGCGCCAGCAGTCGTAGCGGGGGTAGCACAGATACGCAGTATTTT.

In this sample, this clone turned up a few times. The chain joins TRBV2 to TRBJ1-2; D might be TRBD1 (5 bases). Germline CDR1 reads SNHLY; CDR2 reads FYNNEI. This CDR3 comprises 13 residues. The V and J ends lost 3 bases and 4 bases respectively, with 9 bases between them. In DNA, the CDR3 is TGTGCCAGCAGTGAGGAGGGACCCTATGGCTACACCTTC. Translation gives CASSEEGPYGYTF.